The clone carrying this T cell receptor (beta chain) was detected a few times. Its target is unknown. TCRdb itself ran the reads through MiXCR, one entry per CDR3 protein. Altogether approximately 7,200 distinct CDR3 sequences are present, around 59% being singletons, with the ten largest covering roughly four fifths. Germline V CDR1 and CDR2: SGHRS, YFSETQ. There are 15 residues in the CDR3. The V end lost 9 bases, the J end lost 2 bases, and 21 bases lay between the germline ends. This entry comes from a study of T cell repertoires in cytomegalovirus infection. This clonotype originated in a human donor in good health (CMV status not recorded). Some clones in this sample may be carry-over from other donors' samples. Sequencing used PBMCs, sequenced either directly or after in vitro stimulation (not recorded which). This chain links TRBV5-1 with TRBJ2-7; the D gene is possibly TRBD1 (5 bases). The CDR3 protein is CANSSTDSPTYEQYF. As DNA, the CDR3 is TGCGCCAACAGTTCGACAGATTCCCCAACCTACGAGCAGTACTTC.